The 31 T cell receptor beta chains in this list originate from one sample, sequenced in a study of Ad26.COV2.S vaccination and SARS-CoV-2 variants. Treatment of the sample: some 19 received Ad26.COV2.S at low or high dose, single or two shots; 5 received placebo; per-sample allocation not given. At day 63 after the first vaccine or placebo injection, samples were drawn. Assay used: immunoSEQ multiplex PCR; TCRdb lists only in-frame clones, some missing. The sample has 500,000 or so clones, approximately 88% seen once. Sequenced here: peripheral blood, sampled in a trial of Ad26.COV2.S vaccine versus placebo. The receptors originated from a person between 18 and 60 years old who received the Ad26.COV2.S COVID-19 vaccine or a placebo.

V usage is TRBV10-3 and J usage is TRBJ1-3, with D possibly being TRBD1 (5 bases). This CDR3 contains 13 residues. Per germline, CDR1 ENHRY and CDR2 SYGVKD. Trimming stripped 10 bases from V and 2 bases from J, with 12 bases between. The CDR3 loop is CATGGGTGNTIYF. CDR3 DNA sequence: TGTGCCACCGGGGGGGGAACTGGAAACACCATATATTTT.

This CDR3 is CASTGTGVYEQFF. The DNA for the CDR3 is TGTGCCTCCACCGGGACAGGGGTCTATGAGCAGTTCTTC. The chain uses TRBV30 and TRBJ2-1; the match to TRBD1 covers 10 bases. CDR1 is GTSNPN, CDR2 SVGIG, per germline (reference sequence). The CDR3 totals 13 residues. The ends lost 7 bases at V and 8 bases at J; junction bases unmatched: 8.

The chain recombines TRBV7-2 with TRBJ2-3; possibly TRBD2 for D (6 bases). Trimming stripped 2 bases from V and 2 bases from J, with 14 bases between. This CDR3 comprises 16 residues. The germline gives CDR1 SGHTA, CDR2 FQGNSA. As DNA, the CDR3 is TGTGCCAGCAGCTTAACCCAGCGGGCGCACACAGATACGCAGTATTTT. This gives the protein CASSLTQRAHTDTQYF.

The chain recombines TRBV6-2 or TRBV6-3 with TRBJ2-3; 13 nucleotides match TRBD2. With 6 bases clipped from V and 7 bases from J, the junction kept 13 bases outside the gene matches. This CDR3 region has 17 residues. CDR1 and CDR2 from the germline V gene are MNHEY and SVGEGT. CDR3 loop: CASSQGRGLAGVHTQYF. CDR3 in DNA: TGTGCCAGCAGCCAGGGCCGTGGACTAGCGGGAGTACATACGCAGTATTTT.

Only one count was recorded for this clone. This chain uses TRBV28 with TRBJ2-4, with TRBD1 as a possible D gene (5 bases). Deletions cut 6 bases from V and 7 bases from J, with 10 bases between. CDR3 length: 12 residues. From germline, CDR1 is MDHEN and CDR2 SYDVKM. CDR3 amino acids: CASRQGTNIQYF. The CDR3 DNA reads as TGTGCCAGCAGGCAGGGTACGAACATTCAGTACTTC.

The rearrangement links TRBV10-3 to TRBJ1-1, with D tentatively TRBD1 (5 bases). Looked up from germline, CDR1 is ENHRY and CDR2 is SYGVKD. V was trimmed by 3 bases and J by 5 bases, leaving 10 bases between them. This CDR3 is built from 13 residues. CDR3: CAISDRGGTEAFF. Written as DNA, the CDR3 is TGTGCCATCAGTGACCGGGGGGGAACTGAAGCTTTCTTT.

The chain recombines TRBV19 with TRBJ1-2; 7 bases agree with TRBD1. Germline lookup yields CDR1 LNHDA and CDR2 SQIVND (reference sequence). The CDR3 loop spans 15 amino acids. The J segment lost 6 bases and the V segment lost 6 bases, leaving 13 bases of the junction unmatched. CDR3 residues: CASSPRQGKGDGYTF. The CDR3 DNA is TGTGCCAGTAGCCCTAGACAGGGAAAGGGCGATGGCTACACCTTC.

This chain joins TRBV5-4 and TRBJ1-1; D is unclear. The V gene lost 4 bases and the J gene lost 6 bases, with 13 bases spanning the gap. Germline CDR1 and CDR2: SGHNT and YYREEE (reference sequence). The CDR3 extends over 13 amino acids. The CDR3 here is CASSAATGSEAFF. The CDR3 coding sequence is TGTGCCAGCAGCGCAGCGACGGGCTCTGAAGCTTTCTTT.

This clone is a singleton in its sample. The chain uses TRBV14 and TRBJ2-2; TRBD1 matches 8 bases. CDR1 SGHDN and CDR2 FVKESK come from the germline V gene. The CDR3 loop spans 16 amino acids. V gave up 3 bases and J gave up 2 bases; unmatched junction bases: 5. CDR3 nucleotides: TGTGCCAGCAGCCAGACAGGGGTGGTAAACACCGGGGAGCTGTTTTTT. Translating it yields CASSQTGVVNTGELFF.

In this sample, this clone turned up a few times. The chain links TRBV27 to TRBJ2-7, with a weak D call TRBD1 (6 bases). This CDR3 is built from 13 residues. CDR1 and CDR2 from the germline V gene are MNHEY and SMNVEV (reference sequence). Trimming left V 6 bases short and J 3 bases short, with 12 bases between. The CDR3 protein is CASSPDRNYEQYF. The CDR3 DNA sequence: TGTGCCAGCAGCCCGGACAGAAACTACGAGCAGTACTTC.

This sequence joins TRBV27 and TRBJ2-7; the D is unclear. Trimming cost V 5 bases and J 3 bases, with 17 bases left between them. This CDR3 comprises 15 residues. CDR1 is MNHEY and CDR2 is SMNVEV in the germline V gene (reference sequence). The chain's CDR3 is CASSPTTKGRYEQYF. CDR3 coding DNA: TGTGCCAGCAGTCCTACGACGAAGGGTCGCTACGAGCAGTACTTC.

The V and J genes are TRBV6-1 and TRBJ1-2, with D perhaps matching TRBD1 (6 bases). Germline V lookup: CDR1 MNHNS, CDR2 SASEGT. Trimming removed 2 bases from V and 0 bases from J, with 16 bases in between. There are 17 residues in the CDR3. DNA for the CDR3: TGTGCCAGCAGTGAACTGACAGGAGCTTTAGCTAACTATGGCTACACCTTC. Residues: CASSELTGALANYGYTF.

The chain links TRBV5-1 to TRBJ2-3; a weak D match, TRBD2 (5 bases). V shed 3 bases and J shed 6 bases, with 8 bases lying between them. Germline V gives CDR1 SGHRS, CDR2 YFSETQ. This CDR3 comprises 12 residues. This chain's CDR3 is CASSSDLDTQYF. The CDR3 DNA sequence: TGCGCCAGCAGCTCGGACTTGGATACGCAGTATTTT.

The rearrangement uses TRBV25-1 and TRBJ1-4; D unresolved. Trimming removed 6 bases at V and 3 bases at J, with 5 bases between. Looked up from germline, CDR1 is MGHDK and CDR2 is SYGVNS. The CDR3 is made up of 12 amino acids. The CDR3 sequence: CASRAPNEKLFF. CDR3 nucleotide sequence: TGTGCCAGCAGGGCACCTAATGAAAAACTGTTTTTT.

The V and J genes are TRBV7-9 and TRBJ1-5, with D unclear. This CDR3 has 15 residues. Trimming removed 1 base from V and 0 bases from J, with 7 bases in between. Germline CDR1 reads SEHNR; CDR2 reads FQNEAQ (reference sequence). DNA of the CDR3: TGTGCCAGCAGCTTAGTGGGCAGTAGCAATCAGCCCCAGCATTTT. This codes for CASSLVGSSNQPQHF.

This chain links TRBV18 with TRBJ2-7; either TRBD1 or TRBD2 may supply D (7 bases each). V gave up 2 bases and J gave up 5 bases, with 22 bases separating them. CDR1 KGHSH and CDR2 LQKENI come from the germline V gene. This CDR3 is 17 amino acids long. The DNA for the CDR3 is TGTGCCAGCTCACCAATTGGAGGAGGCAGGGGGGGAGACGAGCAGTACTTC. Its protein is CASSPIGGGRGGDEQYF.

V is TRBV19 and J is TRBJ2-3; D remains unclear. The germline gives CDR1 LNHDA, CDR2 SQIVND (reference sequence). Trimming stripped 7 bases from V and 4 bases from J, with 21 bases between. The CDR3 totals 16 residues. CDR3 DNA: TGTGCCAGTACCCCGACTGGCTATGGCGGCGCAGATACGCAGTATTTT. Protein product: CASTPTGYGGADTQYF.

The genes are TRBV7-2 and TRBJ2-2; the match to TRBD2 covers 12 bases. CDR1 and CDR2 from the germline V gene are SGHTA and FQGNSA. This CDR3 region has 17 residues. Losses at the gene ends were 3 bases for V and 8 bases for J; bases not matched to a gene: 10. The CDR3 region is CASSFPRLAGGVGELFF. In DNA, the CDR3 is TGTGCCAGCAGCTTCCCTCGCCTAGCGGGAGGGGTTGGGGAGCTGTTTTTT.

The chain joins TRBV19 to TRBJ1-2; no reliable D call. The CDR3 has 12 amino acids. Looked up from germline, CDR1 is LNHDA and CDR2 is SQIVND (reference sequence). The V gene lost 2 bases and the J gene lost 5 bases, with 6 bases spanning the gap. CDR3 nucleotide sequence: TGTGCCAGTAGTATAAGGCAGTATGGCTACACCTTC. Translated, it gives CASSIRQYGYTF.

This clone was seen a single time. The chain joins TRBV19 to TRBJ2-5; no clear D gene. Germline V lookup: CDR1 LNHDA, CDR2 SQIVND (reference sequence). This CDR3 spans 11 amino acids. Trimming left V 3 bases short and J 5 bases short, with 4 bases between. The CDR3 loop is CASSMAETQYF. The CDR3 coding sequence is TGTGCCAGTAGTATGGCGGAGACCCAGTACTTC.

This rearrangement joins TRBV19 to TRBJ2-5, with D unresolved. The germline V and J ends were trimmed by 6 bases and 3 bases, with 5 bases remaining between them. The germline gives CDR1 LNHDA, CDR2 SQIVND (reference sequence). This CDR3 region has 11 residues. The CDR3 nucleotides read TGTGCCAGTAGCAGAGAAGAGACCCAGTACTTC. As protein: CASSREETQYF.

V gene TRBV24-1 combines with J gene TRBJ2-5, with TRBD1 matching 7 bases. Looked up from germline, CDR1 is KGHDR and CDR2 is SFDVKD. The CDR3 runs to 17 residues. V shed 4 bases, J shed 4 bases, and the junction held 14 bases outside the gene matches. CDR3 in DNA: TGTGCCACCAGTGACCCTCCGGCAGGGGGAGCTGGAGAGACCCAGTACTTC. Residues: CATSDPPAGGAGETQYF.

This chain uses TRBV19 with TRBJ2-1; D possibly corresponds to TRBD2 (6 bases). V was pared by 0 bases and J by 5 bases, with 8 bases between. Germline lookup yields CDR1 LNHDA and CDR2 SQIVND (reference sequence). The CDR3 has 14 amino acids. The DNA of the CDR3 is TGTGCCAGTAGTATAGATAGCGGCCACAATGAGCAGTTCTTC. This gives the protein CASSIDSGHNEQFF.

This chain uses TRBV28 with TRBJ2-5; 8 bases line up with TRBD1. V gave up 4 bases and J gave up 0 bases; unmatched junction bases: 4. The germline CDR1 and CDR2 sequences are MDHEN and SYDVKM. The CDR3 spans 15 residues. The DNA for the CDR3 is TGTGCCAGCAGTTGGACAGGGACGTACCAAGAGACCCAGTACTTC. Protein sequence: CASSWTGTYQETQYF.

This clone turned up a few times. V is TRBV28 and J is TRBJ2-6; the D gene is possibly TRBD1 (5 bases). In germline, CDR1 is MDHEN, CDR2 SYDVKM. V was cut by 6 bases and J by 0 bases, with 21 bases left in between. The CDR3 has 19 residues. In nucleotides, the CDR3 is TGTGCCAGCAGCACCCCGGTGCTCTTGACAGCCTCTGGGGCCAACGTCCTGACTTTC. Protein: CASSTPVLLTASGANVLTF.

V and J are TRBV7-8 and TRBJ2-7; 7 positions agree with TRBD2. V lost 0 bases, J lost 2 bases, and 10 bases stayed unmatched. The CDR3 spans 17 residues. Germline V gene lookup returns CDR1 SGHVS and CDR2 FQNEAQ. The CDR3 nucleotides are TGTGCCAGCAGCTTAGCCGCTAGCGGAGGAATCCCCTACGAGCAGTACTTC. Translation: CASSLAASGGIPYEQYF.

The CDR3 loop reads CAWSIKLGTNEKLFF. The CDR3 DNA reads TGTGCCTGGAGCATAAAGTTAGGGACTAATGAAAAACTGTTTTTT. The V call is TRBV30, the J call TRBJ1-4; D is ambiguous. The CDR3 contains 15 residues. CDR1 GTSNPN and CDR2 SVGIG come from the germline V gene (reference sequence). V was pared by 3 bases and J by 2 bases, with 13 bases between. Variable domain in full (rest from reference TRBV30 and TRBJ1-4): SQTIHQWPATLVQPVGSPLSLECTVEGTSNPNLYWYRQAAGRGLQLLFYSVGIGQISSEVPQNLSASRPQDRQFILSSKKLLLSDSGFYLCAWSIKLGTNEKLFFGSGTQLSVL.

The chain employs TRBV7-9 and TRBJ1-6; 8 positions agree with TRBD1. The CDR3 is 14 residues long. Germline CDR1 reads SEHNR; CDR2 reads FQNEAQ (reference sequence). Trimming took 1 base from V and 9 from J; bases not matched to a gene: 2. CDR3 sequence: CASSLGDRSSPLHF. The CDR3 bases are TGTGCCAGCAGCTTAGGGGACAGGAGTTCACCCCTCCACTTT.

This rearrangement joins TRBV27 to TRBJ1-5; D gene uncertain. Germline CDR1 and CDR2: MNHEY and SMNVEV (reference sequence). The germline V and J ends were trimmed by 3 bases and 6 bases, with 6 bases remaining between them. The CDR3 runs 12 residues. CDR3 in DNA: TGTGCCAGCAGTTTCTGGGGTCAGCCCCAGCATTTT. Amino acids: CASSFWGQPQHF.

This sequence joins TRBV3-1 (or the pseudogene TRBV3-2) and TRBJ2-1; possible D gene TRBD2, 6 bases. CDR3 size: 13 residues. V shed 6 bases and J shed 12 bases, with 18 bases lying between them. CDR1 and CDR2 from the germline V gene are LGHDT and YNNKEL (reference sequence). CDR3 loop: CASSPAGRGRQFF. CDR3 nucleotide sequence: TGTGCCAGCAGTCCCGCCGGGAGAGGCAGGCAGTTCTTC.

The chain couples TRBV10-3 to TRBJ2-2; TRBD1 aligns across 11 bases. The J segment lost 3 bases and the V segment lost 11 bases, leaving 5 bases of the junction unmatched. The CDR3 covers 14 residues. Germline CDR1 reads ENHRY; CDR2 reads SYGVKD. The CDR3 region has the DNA TGTGCCTCGGAGGGACAGGGGGACACCGGGGAGCTGTTTTTT. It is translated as CASEGQGDTGELFF.